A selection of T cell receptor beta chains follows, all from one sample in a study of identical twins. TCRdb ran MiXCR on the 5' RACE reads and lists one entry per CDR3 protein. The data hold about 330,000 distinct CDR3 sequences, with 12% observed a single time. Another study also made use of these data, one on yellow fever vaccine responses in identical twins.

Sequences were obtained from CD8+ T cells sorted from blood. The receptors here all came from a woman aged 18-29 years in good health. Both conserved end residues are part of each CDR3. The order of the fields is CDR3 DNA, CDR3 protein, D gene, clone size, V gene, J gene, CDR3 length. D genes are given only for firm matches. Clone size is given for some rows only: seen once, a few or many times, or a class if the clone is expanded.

TGCGCCAGCAGCCAAGATCTGGATACCACAGATACGCAGTATTTT	CASSQDLDTTDTQYF	.	many	TRBV4-1	TRBJ2-3	15
TGCAGCGTTGAAGGTGCAGTGCCTAGCGCTTACAATGAGCAGTTCTTC	CSVEGAVPSAYNEQFF	.	many	TRBV29-1	TRBJ2-1	16
TGTGCCAGCAGTTCCTACCCGGGCAGTGTGTATGGCTACACCTTC	CASSSYPGSVYGYTF	.	.	TRBV27	TRBJ1-2	15
TGTGCCAGCAGCTTACCTACGGGAAGGGATAACACTGAAGCTTTCTTT	CASSLPTGRDNTEAFF	.	.	TRBV7-6	TRBJ1-1	16
TGCGCCAGCAGCTCCGGACTAGCGGAGGCCATCAATGAGCAGTTCTTC	CASSSGLAEAINEQFF	TRBD2	many	TRBV5-1	TRBJ2-1	16
TGTGCCAGCAACAGTGGGGATCTCACAGATACGCAGTATTTT	CASNSGDLTDTQYF	.	few	TRBV6-6	TRBJ2-3	14
TGTGCCAGCAGTTTTCTAGCGGAGTACACCGGGGAGCTGTTTTTT	CASSFLAEYTGELFF	TRBD2	.	TRBV12-3/TRBV12-4	TRBJ2-2	15
TGTGCCACCAGTGGCCGTGGAGGGGAAATTGGCTACACCTTC	CATSGRGGEIGYTF	.	.	TRBV24-1	TRBJ1-2	14
TGTGCCAGCAGCGCACCCGGGACTAGCGGGGGAGAGACCCAGTACTTC	CASSAPGTSGGETQYF	TRBD2	few	TRBV3-1	TRBJ2-5	16
TGCGCCAGCAGCCAAGGTTGGGGGTTGGACTACGAGCAGTACTTC	CASSQGWGLDYEQYF	.	.	TRBV4-1	TRBJ2-7	15
TGTGCCAGCAGCTTGGGGGGGAGACAGGGCACAGATACGCAGTATTTT	CASSLGGRQGTDTQYF	.	.	TRBV5-6	TRBJ2-3	16
TGTGCCAGCAGCTGGGGGACTACGGCTCCCAATGAGCAGTTCTTC	CASSWGTTAPNEQFF	TRBD2	.	TRBV4-2	TRBJ2-1	15
TGTGCCACCAGCACCCTAGCGGAGCAGTTCTTC	CATSTLAEQFF	.	.	TRBV15	TRBJ2-1	11
TGTGCCAGCAGTTTAGTCCGGGCGAGCGATACGCAGTATTTT	CASSLVRASDTQYF	.	.	TRBV12-3/TRBV12-4	TRBJ2-3	14
TGTGCCAGCAGCCAAGAGGTAGCGGCCCAGAACAATGAGCAGTTCTTC	CASSQEVAAQNNEQFF	.	many	TRBV4-2	TRBJ2-1	16
TGTGCCAGCAGCCAGGGACTCAGCTACGAGCAGTACTTC	CASSQGLSYEQYF	.	many	TRBV25-1	TRBJ2-7	13
TGTGCCAGCAGCCAAGAGAAGGTCACCTACAATGAGCAGTTCTTC	CASSQEKVTYNEQFF	.	many	TRBV3-1	TRBJ2-1	15
TGTGCCAGCAGCTTAGATCCCCAAATTCACAGAAGCACAGATACGCAGTATTTT	CASSLDPQIHRSTDTQYF	.	.	TRBV11-2	TRBJ2-3	18
TGTGCCAGCAGTGATCGCACTGGGCCGTGTATCTTC	CASSDRTGPCIF	.	many	TRBV7-9	TRBJ2-1	12
TGCGCCAGCAGCCAAGGGTCGGCGACCCAGTACTTC	CASSQGSATQYF	.	.	TRBV4-1	TRBJ2-5	12
TGTGCCAGCAGCCAACGGACTAGCGAGAACTCCGAGCAGTACTTC	CASSQRTSENSEQYF	TRBD2	many	TRBV3-1	TRBJ2-7	15
TGTGCCAGCAGCCAAGAACGGCAGGGTGCCTACAATGAGCAGTTCTTC	CASSQERQGAYNEQFF	.	.	TRBV4-2	TRBJ2-1	16
TGTGCCAGCAGTTTAGGGGACAGGGTGGAGACCCAGTACTTC	CASSLGDRVETQYF	TRBD1	many	TRBV27	TRBJ2-5	14
TGTGCCAGCAGCCTAGCGGGGGGGATCCGGGAGCTGTTTTTT	CASSLAGGIRELFF	TRBD2	.	TRBV25-1	TRBJ2-2	14
TGTGCCAGCAGCTTCGAGGGGTCCGAGCAGTACTTC	CASSFEGSEQYF	.	.	TRBV7-8	TRBJ2-7	12
TGCGCCAGCAGCCAAGATGGCGGAGCTGGGGAGACCCAGTACTTC	CASSQDGGAGETQYF	.	few	TRBV4-1	TRBJ2-5	15
TGCGCCAGCAGCCAACCGCCGGGACAGGGGAGGAAAGGCTACACCTTC	CASSQPPGQGRKGYTF	TRBD1	few	TRBV4-1	TRBJ1-2	16
TGTGCCAGCAGCTTAGGCGGGGGGACAGAGACCCAGTACTTC	CASSLGGGTETQYF	TRBD2	few	TRBV13	TRBJ2-5	14
TGTGCCAGCAGTGAAGTGGGGGGGGCCACAGATACGCAGTATTTT	CASSEVGGATDTQYF	.	few	TRBV6-1	TRBJ2-3	15
TGCGCCAGCAGGGGAGGGTCCGGGGAGCTGTTTTTT	CASRGGSGELFF	TRBD2	once	TRBV10-1	TRBJ2-2	12
TGTGCCAGCAGGTTGACAGACTCCGGGGAGCTGTTTTTT	CASRLTDSGELFF	.	few	TRBV5-5	TRBJ2-2	13
TGCGCCAGCAGCCCCCGGGCAGTTGAGCAGTTCTTC	CASSPRAVEQFF	.	many	TRBV4-1	TRBJ2-1	12
TGTGCCAGCAGCGTAGGAGGAGGGCTCTCTGGAAACACCATATATTTT	CASSVGGGLSGNTIYF	.	.	TRBV9	TRBJ1-3	16
TGTGCCAGCAGCCAAGGCTTACTACTAGCGGGAGAGTCCACAGATACGCAGTATTTT	CASSQGLLLAGESTDTQYF	TRBD2	.	TRBV3-1	TRBJ2-3	19
TGCGCCAGCAGCCAAGACCAGGGATTCCTGCGGGCTTTCTTT	CASSQDQGFLRAFF	.	.	TRBV4-1	TRBJ1-1	14
TGTGCCAGCAGCCTGGCCTTTGGGGACTACGAGCAGTACTTC	CASSLAFGDYEQYF	.	.	TRBV14	TRBJ2-7	14
TGTGCCAGCAGCTTAAATTTGGTGTTAGCGGATTACAATGAGCAGTTCTTC	CASSLNLVLADYNEQFF	.	few	TRBV7-2	TRBJ2-1	17
TGTGCCAGCAGCCAAGAGGGCGGAGATGGGCCCTCTGGAAACACCATATATTTT	CASSQEGGDGPSGNTIYF	.	few	TRBV4-2	TRBJ1-3	18
TGTGCCAGCAGTGAGGGGAGCGCATCCTACAATGAGCAGTTCTTC	CASSEGSASYNEQFF	.	few	TRBV2	TRBJ2-1	15
TGTGCCAGCAGCCCAAAGACGACAGTTGGGGGTGATCGAAAACTGTTTTTT	CASSPKTTVGGDRKLFF	.	.	TRBV7-9	TRBJ1-4	17
TGTGCCAGCAGCGACAGTATTAGGGACCTGAACACCGGGGAGCTGTTTTTT	CASSDSIRDLNTGELFF	.	many	TRBV12-3/TRBV12-4	TRBJ2-2	17
TGTGCCAGCAGTGAAGAGTGGTTGAGCACCGGGGAGCTGTTTTTT	CASSEEWLSTGELFF	.	few	TRBV25-1	TRBJ2-2	15
TGTGCCATCAGTGCAACCGGGACAGCGAACACTGAAGCTTTCTTT	CAISATGTANTEAFF	TRBD1	.	TRBV10-3	TRBJ1-1	15
TGTGCCAGCAGTCCCGGACAGGGGAATGAGCAGTTCTTC	CASSPGQGNEQFF	TRBD1	few	TRBV27	TRBJ2-1	13
TGCAGCGTTTGGGAATCCATCAAGGGCACTGAAGCTTTCTTT	CSVWESIKGTEAFF	.	few	TRBV29-1	TRBJ1-1	14
TGTGCCAGCAGCTCAATTCAAGAGACCCAGTACTTC	CASSSIQETQYF	.	many	TRBV7-9	TRBJ2-5	12
TGTGCCAGCAGTGAAGTTGGGACCAGGGGGGACACTGAAGCTTTCTTT	CASSEVGTRGDTEAFF	TRBD1	few	TRBV2	TRBJ1-1	16
TGTGCCAGCAGCCTAGGGGCTGGGAATGGCTACACCTTC	CASSLGAGNGYTF	.	.	TRBV27	TRBJ1-2	13
TGTGCCAGCAGCCAAAGACAGGGCGGTCAGCCCCAGCATTTT	CASSQRQGGQPQHF	TRBD1	many	TRBV12-3/TRBV12-4	TRBJ1-5	14
TGTGCCAGCAGCTTCCCGGACAGAGATACGCAGTATTTT	CASSFPDRDTQYF	.	many	TRBV5-6	TRBJ2-3	13